This passage covers 32 T cell receptor beta chains from one sample sequenced in a study of T cells in Graves' hyperthyroidism and ophthalmopathy. There were TCR beta CDR3 regions amplified from RNA transcripts. The study used the HTBI primer set for a first-round RT-PCR of the TCR CDR3. Each CDR3 protein gets one entry after TCRdb re-called the multiplex PCR reads with MiXCR. The data hold roughly 400,000 distinct CDR3 sequences, with around 25% observed a single time. The sample comprised blood. All receptors come from a man in his fifties with Graves' hyperthyroidism.

This clonotype was detected only a few times. An end of the junction differs from the germline gene, which may be a read error. This chain uses TRBV6-2 or TRBV6-3 with TRBJ1-1, with 8 bases matching TRBD1. CDR3 length: 15 residues. CDR1 is MNHEY, CDR2 SVGEGT, per germline. The CDR3 region is CASFSQGARYTEAFF. CDR3 in DNA: TGTGCCAGCTTCTCGCAGGGGGCTCGGTACACTGAGGCTTTCTTT.

The chain has TRBV29-1 and TRBJ1-1; no clear D gene. CDR3 length: 10 residues. CDR1 is SQVTM, CDR2 ANQGSEA, per germline. Trimming took 3 bases from V and 14 from J, leaving 13 bases between them. This chain's CDR3 is CSVEVPPRFF. The CDR3 bases are TGCAGCGTTGAGGTCCCCCCCCGCTTCTTT.

This clonotype was detected only a few times. This chain uses TRBV5-4 with TRBJ1-1; 9 bases are a match to TRBD1. The length of the CDR3 is 14 residues. Trimming cost V 3 bases and J 4 bases; bases outside gene matches: 4. Germline assignment: CDR1 SGHNT and CDR2 YYREEE (reference sequence). The CDR3 nucleotides are TGTGCCAGCAGCTGGGACAGGGCGGGCACTGAAGCTTTCTTT. It translates to CASSWDRAGTEAFF.

V is TRBV30 and J is TRBJ2-3; 10 bases agree with TRBD1. In germline, CDR1 is GTSNPN, CDR2 SVGIG (reference sequence). The CDR3 is 15 residues long. The J segment lost 6 bases and the V segment lost 2 bases, leaving 8 bases of the junction unmatched. This CDR3 reads CAWSLRDRGRDTQYF. CDR3 sequence (DNA): TGTGCCTGGAGTCTCCGGGACAGGGGAAGGGATACGCAGTATTTT.

The chain combines TRBV2 with TRBJ2-7; 8 bases align to TRBD2. The CDR3 spans 16 residues. V dropped 5 bases and J dropped 3; count of bases not matched to a gene: 12. Germline V CDR1 and CDR2: SNHLY, FYNNEI. The CDR3 protein is CASSYNIREGDYEQYF. CDR3 coding DNA: TGTGCCAGCAGTTATAACATCCGGGAGGGCGACTACGAGCAGTACTTC.

The chain recombines TRBV24-1 with TRBJ2-3, with D maybe TRBD2 (5 bases). The length of the CDR3 is 13 residues. From germline, CDR1 is KGHDR and CDR2 SFDVKD. The V and J ends lost 9 bases and 1 base respectively, with 10 bases between them. CDR3 DNA: TGTGCCACCTCTAGCAAGGGCACAGATACGCAGTATTTT. As protein: CATSSKGTDTQYF.

The chain couples TRBV19 to TRBJ2-7; 8 bases align to TRBD1. The CDR3 totals 14 residues. Germline lookup yields CDR1 LNHDA and CDR2 SQIVND (reference sequence). V lost 6 bases and J lost 4; bases outside the gene matches: 8. CDR3 sequence (DNA): TGTGCCAGTAGATCCCCGGACAGGGCTTACGAGCAGTACTTC. Amino acids: CASRSPDRAYEQYF.

The V call is TRBV24-1, the J call TRBJ1-5; 9 bases align to TRBD1. Germline CDR1 and CDR2: KGHDR and SFDVKD. J gave up 6 bases and V 12 bases, and 8 bases lay outside the gene matches. There are 13 residues in the CDR3. DNA for the CDR3: TGTGCCCCGACAGGGGGTTTGTGTCAGCCCCAGCATTTT. This sequence encodes CAPTGGLCQPQHF.

This clonotype was recorded many times. The chain combines TRBV2 with TRBJ1-1, with a possible D match to TRBD1 (5 bases). The CDR3 is 16 amino acids. The germline gives CDR1 SNHLY, CDR2 FYNNEI. V shed 2 bases and J shed 5 bases, with 18 bases lying between them. As DNA, the CDR3 is TGTGCCAGCAGTGAAATGGGGGGTAATTTGGCAACTGAAGCTTTCTTT. Amino acid sequence: CASSEMGGNLATEAFF.

To note about this clonotype: A much more abundant neighbour one base away suggests this may be a read error. The chain carries TRBV28 and TRBJ1-1; D remains ambiguous. CDR1 and CDR2 (germline): MDHEN, SYDVKM. The length of the CDR3 is 12 residues. Trimming cost V 7 bases and J 6 bases, with 12 bases left between them. The CDR3 protein is CASTLRSSEAFF. The DNA of the CDR3 is TGTGCCAGCACTCTAAGGAGTTCTGAAGCTTTCTTT.

The rearrangement links TRBV27 to TRBJ2-2, with TRBD2 matching 13 bases. The V gene end was trimmed by 4 bases and the J gene end by 4 bases; junction bases not matched to a gene: 6. CDR1 MNHEY and CDR2 SMNVEV come from the germline V gene (reference sequence). CDR3 length equals 17 residues. The CDR3 here is CASSSRLAGGFTGELFF. In DNA, the CDR3 is TGTGCCAGCAGTTCAAGACTAGCGGGAGGATTCACCGGGGAGCTGTTTTTT.

This clonotype was seen many times. V gene TRBV7-2 combines with J gene TRBJ2-7, with 10 bases that match TRBD1. V shed 5 bases, J shed 5 bases, and the junction held 3 bases outside the gene matches. This CDR3 has 13 amino acids. CDR1 is SGHTA and CDR2 is FQGNSA in the germline V gene. CDR3 amino acids: CASSPGTGDEQYF. DNA of the CDR3: TGTGCCAGCAGCCCAGGGACAGGGGACGAGCAGTACTTC.

The V gene is TRBV5-1, the J gene TRBJ2-7; a weak D match, TRBD2 (6 bases). This CDR3 is built from 23 residues. CDR1 and CDR2 from the germline V gene are SGHRS and YFSETQ. Trimming took off 2 bases at V and 3 bases at J, with 39 bases between the two ends. CDR3 in DNA: TGCGCCAGCAGCTTTTACTCTATTCCTGGACACCAGCGGGTCTCGGGGAAGGGCTACGAGCAGTACTTC. Its protein product is CASSFYSIPGHQRVSGKGYEQYF.

This clonotype was observed a handful of times. The V call is TRBV11-1, the J call TRBJ1-2, with D possibly being TRBD1 (6 bases). V was shortened by 3 bases and J by 3 bases, with 8 bases between the two germline ends. The CDR3 sequence is 13 residues long. Germline loops: CDR1 SGHAT, CDR2 FQDESV (reference sequence). The CDR3 spells CASSLRTDYGYTF. The CDR3 nucleotides are TGTGCCAGCAGCTTGAGGACAGACTATGGCTACACCTTC.

This clonotype was counted many times. The chain joins TRBV7-9 to TRBJ2-1, with no clear D. Germline V lookup: CDR1 SEHNR, CDR2 FQNEAQ (reference sequence). CDR3 size: 14 residues. The germline V and J ends were trimmed by 5 bases and 9 bases, with 17 bases remaining between them. In DNA, the CDR3 is TGTGCCAGCAGCCATGGAACCTATAACGCTGAGCAGTTCTTC. Translation: CASSHGTYNAEQFF. Full variable domain (outside the CDR3, taken from reference TRBV7-9 and TRBJ2-1): DTGVSQNPRHKITKRGQNVTFRCDPISEHNRLYWYRQTLGQGPEFLTYFQNEAQLEKSRLLSDRFSAERPKGSFSTLEIQRTEQGDSAMYLCASSHGTYNAEQFFGPGTRLTVL.

The genes are TRBV20-1 and TRBJ1-4; no clear D. The CDR3 consists of 14 residues. The germline V and J ends were trimmed by 6 bases and 8 bases, with 19 bases remaining between them. Germline V gene data show CDR1 as DFQATT and CDR2 as SNEGSKA (reference sequence). As DNA, the CDR3 is TGCAGTGCAGGTTTGGCCGCGAGGGCGGAAAAACTGTTTTTT. Its protein product is CSAGLAARAEKLFF.

This clonotype was detected a few times. At one of its ends the junction is not consistent with the germline gene, which may arise from a read error. The J gene is TRBJ2-7, the V gene TRBV2, with D maybe TRBD1 (5 bases). The CDR3 is 14 residues long. In germline, CDR1 is SNHLY, CDR2 FYNNEI. CDR3 DNA sequence: TGTGCCAGCAGAGAAGCGACAGCACCCTACGAGCAGTACTTC. It translates to CASREATAPYEQYF.

This clonotype has more than one count but fewer than ten. The chain couples TRBV5-1 to TRBJ2-7; 7 bases align to TRBD1. Germline V CDR1 and CDR2: SGHRS, YFSETQ. J gave up 0 bases and V 0 bases, and 3 bases lay outside the gene matches. The CDR3 loop spans 15 amino acids. Here the CDR3 reads CASSLEGAGSYEQYF. CDR3 DNA sequence: TGCGCCAGCAGCTTGGAGGGGGCGGGCTCCTACGAGCAGTACTTC.

The chain recombines TRBV4-2 with TRBJ2-2, with a weak D call TRBD2 (6 bases). The V and J ends lost 1 base and 3 bases respectively, with 18 bases between them. Germline V gene sequence: CDR1 LGHNA, CDR2 YNFKEQ. The CDR3 loop spans 18 amino acids. CDR3: CASSQVGGRQRDTGELFF. CDR3 nucleotides: TGTGCCAGCAGCCAAGTTGGGGGGAGACAGCGTGACACCGGGGAGCTGTTTTTT.

This chain connects TRBV7-9 to TRBJ2-7; the D is unclear. This CDR3 contains 13 residues. Deletions cut 9 bases from V and 0 bases from J, with 12 bases between. Looked up from germline, CDR1 is SEHNR and CDR2 is FQNEAQ (reference sequence). Here the CDR3 reads CASLRVLSYEQYF. For the CDR3, the DNA is TGTGCCAGTCTTAGGGTCCTCTCCTACGAGCAGTACTTC.

This clonotype appeared a few times. This sequence joins TRBV29-1 and TRBJ2-5; tentatively, D is TRBD1 (6 bases). Germline CDR1 reads SQVTM; CDR2 reads ANQGSEA. The V and J ends lost 6 bases and 4 bases respectively, with 12 bases between them. The CDR3 is 12 residues long. DNA for the CDR3: TGCAGCGTAGATTCAGGGGCAGAGACCCAGTACTTC. It encodes CSVDSGAETQYF.

The rearrangement uses TRBV29-1 and TRBJ2-1; D is ambiguous. The CDR3 covers 14 residues. The V and J ends lost 4 bases and 5 bases respectively, with 15 bases between them. CDR1 SQVTM and CDR2 ANQGSEA come from the germline V gene. The chain's CDR3 is CSVVLGWVHNEQFF. The DNA for the CDR3 is TGCAGCGTTGTGTTGGGGTGGGTCCACAATGAGCAGTTCTTC.

This chain joins TRBV4-1 and TRBJ2-1, with D perhaps TRBD1 (6 bases). Trimming pared 6 bases from V and 3 bases from J, leaving 15 bases between. Germline V lookup: CDR1 MGHRA, CDR2 YSYEKL. The CDR3 has 15 amino acids. The CDR3: CASRFQGNVYNEQFF. For the CDR3, the DNA is TGCGCCAGCAGGTTCCAGGGGAATGTCTACAATGAGCAGTTCTTC.

This clonotype was counted at least ten times. This chain links TRBV10-1 with TRBJ2-5; 7 positions match TRBD2. The CDR3 loop spans 14 amino acids. Losses at the gene ends were 0 bases for V and 5 bases for J; bases not matched to a gene: 3. Germline V gene sequence: CDR1 WNHNN, CDR2 SYGVQD (reference sequence). The CDR3 is CASSESAGRETQYF. In nucleotides, the CDR3 is TGCGCCAGCAGTGAGTCAGCGGGACGGGAGACCCAGTACTTC.

The J gene is TRBJ2-1, the V gene TRBV7-9; 7 bases are shared with TRBD2. The V segment lost 3 bases and the J segment 5 bases; nucleotides outside the gene matches: 19. The CDR3 sequence is 19 residues long. Germline V CDR1 and CDR2: SEHNR, FQNEAQ (reference sequence). CDR3 protein: CASSFPPSGTSLQHNEQFF. CDR3 DNA sequence: TGTGCCAGCAGCTTCCCCCCCAGCGGGACTTCTTTGCAGCACAATGAGCAGTTCTTC.

The gene calls are TRBV14 and TRBJ2-5; TRBD2 matches 7 bases. Germline CDR1 and CDR2: SGHDN and FVKESK. V dropped 6 bases and J dropped 5; count of bases not matched to a gene: 15. The CDR3 length is 16 residues. The CDR3 loop reads CASSRIPGRGGETQYF. In DNA, the CDR3 is TGTGCCAGCAGTCGTATACCGGGACGGGGAGGGGAGACCCAGTACTTC.

The rearrangement uses TRBV9 and TRBJ2-3; TRBD1 might be the D (5 bases). Germline CDR1 SGDLS, CDR2 YYNGEE. Deletions cut 0 bases from V and 3 bases from J, with 8 bases between. CDR3 size: 14 residues. CDR3 protein: CASSVAPGTDTQYF. CDR3 nucleotides: TGTGCCAGCAGCGTAGCTCCAGGGACAGATACGCAGTATTTT.

The V call is TRBV28, the J call TRBJ1-1; D not resolved. This CDR3 has 12 amino acids. Germline V CDR1 and CDR2: MDHEN, SYDVKM. Trimming left V 5 bases short and J 10 bases short, with 14 bases between. The DNA for the CDR3 is TGTGCCAGCAGTGGTACCGGCCCCTTAGCTTTCTTT. It encodes CASSGTGPLAFF.

The table lists this clonotype with many counts. This chain links TRBV5-1 with TRBJ2-1; D not resolved. Germline V lookup: CDR1 SGHRS, CDR2 YFSETQ. V was trimmed by 0 bases and J by 4 bases, leaving 14 bases between them. The CDR3 sequence is 16 residues long. DNA for the CDR3: TGCGCCAGCAGCTTGGGCTCTAGGATAAGGTACAATGAGCAGTTCTTC. Its translation is CASSLGSRIRYNEQFF.

This clonotype occurred a few times. This sequence joins TRBV7-2 and TRBJ1-1, with D possibly TRBD1 on 6 matching bases. CDR3 size: 13 residues. The V gene's germline CDR1 is SGHTA and CDR2 FQGNSA. Trimming pared 5 bases from V and 10 bases from J, leaving 17 bases between. The CDR3 sequence: CASSPGGGAAAFF. The CDR3 region has the DNA TGTGCCAGCAGCCCCGGAGGGGGGGCAGCAGCTTTCTTT.

This clonotype turned up a few times. The V and J genes are TRBV5-1 and TRBJ2-7, with D possibly being TRBD1 (5 bases). Trimming took off 0 bases at V and 2 bases at J, with 9 bases between the two ends. The CDR3 runs 14 residues. Germline-derived CDR1 and CDR2 are SGHRS and YFSETQ. The CDR3 DNA is TGCGCCAGCAGCTTGGCCCAGGGAACCTACGAGCAGTACTTC. It encodes CASSLAQGTYEQYF. The complete variable domain, with remaining parts taken from reference TRBV5-1 and TRBJ2-7, reads KAGVTQTPRYLIKTRGQQVTLSCSPISGHRSVSWYQQTPGQGLQFLFEYFSETQRNKGNFPGRFSGRQFSNSRSEMNVSTLELGDSALYLCASSLAQGTYEQYFGPGTRLTVT.

The sample holds many counts of this clonotype. This rearrangement joins TRBV6-2 or TRBV6-3 to TRBJ2-3; 10 positions match TRBD2. The CDR3 has 18 residues. In germline, CDR1 is MNHEY, CDR2 SVGEGT. J was trimmed by 1 base and V by 5 bases; bases with no gene match: 12. In DNA form, the CDR3 reads TGTGCCAGCAGTCCCGGGACTAGCGTCGGGTTTGGCACAGATACGCAGTATTTT. Its translation is CASSPGTSVGFGTDTQYF.